This TCR beta chain was found in a study of T cell changes during pregnancy in multiple sclerosis. Sequencing used immunoSEQ multiplex PCR; TCRdb keeps in-frame clones, though not all of them. The table includes approximately 84,000 clones, nearly 95% detected once. V was pared by 1 base and J by 8 bases, with 11 bases between. The CDR3 is made up of 13 amino acids. Looked up from germline, CDR1 is SGHTA and CDR2 is FQGNSA. V and J are TRBV7-2 and TRBJ1-2; no definite D call. The receptor was derived from a female donor in good health, enrolled as a control in a pregnancy study. Source: peripheral blood, taken in the second trimester of pregnancy. The CDR3 nucleotides are TGTGCCAGCAGCTTAGTTTTTCGAGGCGGCTACACCTTC. Translation: CASSLVFRGGYTF.